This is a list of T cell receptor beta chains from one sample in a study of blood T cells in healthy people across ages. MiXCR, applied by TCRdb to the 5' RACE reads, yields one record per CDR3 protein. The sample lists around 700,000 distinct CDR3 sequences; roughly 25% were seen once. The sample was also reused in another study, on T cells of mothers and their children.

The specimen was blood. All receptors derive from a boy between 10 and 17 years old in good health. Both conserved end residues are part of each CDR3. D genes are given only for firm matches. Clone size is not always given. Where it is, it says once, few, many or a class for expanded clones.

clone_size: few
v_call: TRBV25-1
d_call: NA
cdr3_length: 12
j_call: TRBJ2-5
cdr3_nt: TGTGCCAGCAGTGAATCTTACCGTACCCAGTACTTC
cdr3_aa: CASSESYRTQYF

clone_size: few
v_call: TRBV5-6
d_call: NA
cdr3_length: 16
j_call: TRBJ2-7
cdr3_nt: TGTGCCAGCAGCTTGAATGGCCATGGGGCAGGCTACGAGCAGTACTTC
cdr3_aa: CASSLNGHGAGYEQYF

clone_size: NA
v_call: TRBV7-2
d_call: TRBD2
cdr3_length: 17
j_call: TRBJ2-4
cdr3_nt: TGTGCCAGCAGTCTACTAGCGGGAGGTTTAGCCAAAAACATTCAGTACTTC
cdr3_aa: CASSLLAGGLAKNIQYF

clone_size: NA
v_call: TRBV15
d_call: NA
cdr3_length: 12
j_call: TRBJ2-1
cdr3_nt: TGTGCCACCAGCAGAGATCGGGAAAAGCAGTTCTTC
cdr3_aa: CATSRDREKQFF

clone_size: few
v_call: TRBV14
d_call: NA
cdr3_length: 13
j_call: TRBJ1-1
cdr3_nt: TGTGCCAGCAGCCAAGTTGCACACACTGAAGCTTTCTTT
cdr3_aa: CASSQVAHTEAFF

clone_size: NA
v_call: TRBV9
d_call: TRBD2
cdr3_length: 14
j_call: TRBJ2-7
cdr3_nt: TGTGCCAGCAGTACTAGCGGCATTCCCTACGAGCAGTACTTC
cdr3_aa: CASSTSGIPYEQYF

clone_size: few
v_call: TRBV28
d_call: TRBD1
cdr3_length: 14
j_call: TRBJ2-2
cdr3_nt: TGTGCCAGCGCCCGGGACAGGGGAACCGGGGAGCTGTTTTTT
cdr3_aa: CASARDRGTGELFF

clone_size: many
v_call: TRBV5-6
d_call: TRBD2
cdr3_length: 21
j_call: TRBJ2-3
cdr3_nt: TGTGCCAGCAGCGGGGAAGACGGGCCCTATCGGGCGCGGGAGTTCACAGATACGCAGTATTTT
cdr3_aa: CASSGEDGPYRAREFTDTQYF

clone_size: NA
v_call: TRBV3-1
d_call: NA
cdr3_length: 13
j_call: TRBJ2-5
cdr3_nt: TGTGCCAGCAGCCAAGATGCCCCAGTGACCCAGTACTTC
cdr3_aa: CASSQDAPVTQYF

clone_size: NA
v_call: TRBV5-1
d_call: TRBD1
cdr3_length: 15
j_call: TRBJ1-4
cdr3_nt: TGCGCCAGCAGCAGCAGGACAGGGGGCTCTGAAAAACTGTTTTTT
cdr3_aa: CASSSRTGGSEKLFF

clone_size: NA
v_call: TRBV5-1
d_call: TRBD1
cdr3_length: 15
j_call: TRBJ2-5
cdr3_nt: TGCGCCAGCAGCTGGGGATGGGACAGAAAAGAGACCCAGTACTTC
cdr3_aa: CASSWGWDRKETQYF

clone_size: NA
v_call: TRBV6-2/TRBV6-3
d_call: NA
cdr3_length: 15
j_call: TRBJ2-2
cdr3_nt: TGTGCCAGCACCCATCTGGGGACGAACACCGGGGAGCTGTTTTTT
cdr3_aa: CASTHLGTNTGELFF

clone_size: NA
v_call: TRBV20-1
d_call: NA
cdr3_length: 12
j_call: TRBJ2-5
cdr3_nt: TGCAGTGCTAGCATCCCCCAAGAGACCCAGTACTTC
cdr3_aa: CSASIPQETQYF

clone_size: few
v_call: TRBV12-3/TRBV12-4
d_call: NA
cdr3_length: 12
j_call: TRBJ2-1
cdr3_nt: TGTGCCAGCACCTTGGCGGCCGATGAGCAGTTCTTC
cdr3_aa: CASTLAADEQFF

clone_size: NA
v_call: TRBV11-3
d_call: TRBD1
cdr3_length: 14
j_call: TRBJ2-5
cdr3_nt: TGTGCCAGCAGCTTAGAACAGGGGTGGGAGACCCAGTACTTC
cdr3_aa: CASSLEQGWETQYF

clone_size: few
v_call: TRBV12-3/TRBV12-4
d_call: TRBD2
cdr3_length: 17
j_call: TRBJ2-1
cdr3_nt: TGTGCCAGCAGTTTGGATACCCTAGCGGGGGGGTACAATGAGCAGTTCTTC
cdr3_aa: CASSLDTLAGGYNEQFF

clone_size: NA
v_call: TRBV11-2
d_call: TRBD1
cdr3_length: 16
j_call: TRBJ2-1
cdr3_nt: TGTGCCAGCAGCAGTAGGGACAGGGTAGATTTCAATGAGCAGTTCTTC
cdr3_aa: CASSSRDRVDFNEQFF

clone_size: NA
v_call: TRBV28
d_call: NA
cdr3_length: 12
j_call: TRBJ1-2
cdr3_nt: TGTGCCAGCACCGAACGGTCCTATGGCTACACCTTC
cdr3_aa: CASTERSYGYTF

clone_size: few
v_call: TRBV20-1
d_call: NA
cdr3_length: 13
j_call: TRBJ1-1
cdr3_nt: TGCAGTATCCGTACAGGGACGAACACTGAAGCTTTCTTT
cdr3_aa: CSIRTGTNTEAFF

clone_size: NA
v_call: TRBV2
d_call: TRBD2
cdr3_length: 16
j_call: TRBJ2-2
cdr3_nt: TGTGCCAGCAGTGAAGCCCTAGCGGGAGGGTCCGGGGAGCTGTTTTTT
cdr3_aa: CASSEALAGGSGELFF

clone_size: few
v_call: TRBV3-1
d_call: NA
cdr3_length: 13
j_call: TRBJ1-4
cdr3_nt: TGTGCCAGCAGCCTACAGGCTAATGAAAAACTGTTTTTT
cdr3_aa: CASSLQANEKLFF

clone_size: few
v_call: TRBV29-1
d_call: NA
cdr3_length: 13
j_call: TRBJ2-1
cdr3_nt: TGCAGCGTTGTTAGTGCGAATGTCAATGAGCAGTTCTTC
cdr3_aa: CSVVSANVNEQFF

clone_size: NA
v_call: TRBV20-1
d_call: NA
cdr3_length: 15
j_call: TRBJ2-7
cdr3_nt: TGCAGTGCTAGAGGGGGGGGACAGGTATTAGACGAGCAGTACTTC
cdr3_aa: CSARGGGQVLDEQYF

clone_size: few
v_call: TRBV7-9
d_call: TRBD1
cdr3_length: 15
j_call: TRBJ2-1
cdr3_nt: TGTGCCAGCAGCGAGGGACAGGAAACTTACAATGAGCAGTTCTTC
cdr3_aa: CASSEGQETYNEQFF

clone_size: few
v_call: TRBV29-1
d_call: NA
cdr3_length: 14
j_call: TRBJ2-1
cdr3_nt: TGCAGCGTTGTCCCTAGGGTAGGGGACAATGAGCAGTTCTTC
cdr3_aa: CSVVPRVGDNEQFF

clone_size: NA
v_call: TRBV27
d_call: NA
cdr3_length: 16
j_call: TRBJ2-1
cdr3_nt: TGTGCCAGCAGTTCAAACCCCTCAGAATCCTACAATGAGCAGTTCTTC
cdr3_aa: CASSSNPSESYNEQFF

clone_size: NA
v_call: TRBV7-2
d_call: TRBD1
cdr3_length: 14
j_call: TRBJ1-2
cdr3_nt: TGTGCCAGCAGCCCGACAGGGGGCGCAAATGGCTACACCTTC
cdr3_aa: CASSPTGGANGYTF

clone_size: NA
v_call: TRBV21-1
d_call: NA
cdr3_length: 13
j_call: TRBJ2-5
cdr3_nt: TGTGCCAGCAGCAAAAAAACGGAAAAGACCCAGTACTTC
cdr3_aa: CASSKKTEKTQYF

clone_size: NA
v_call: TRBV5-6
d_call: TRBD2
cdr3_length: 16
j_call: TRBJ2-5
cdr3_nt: TGCGCCAGCAGCTTTCCTAGCGGGGGGATCCAAGAGACCCAGTACTTC
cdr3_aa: CASSFPSGGIQETQYF

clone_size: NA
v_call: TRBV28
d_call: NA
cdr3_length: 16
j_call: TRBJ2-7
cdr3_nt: TGTGCCAGCAGTCCTCCCGCGGGAATAGTATCCTACGAGCAGTACTTC
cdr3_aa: CASSPPAGIVSYEQYF

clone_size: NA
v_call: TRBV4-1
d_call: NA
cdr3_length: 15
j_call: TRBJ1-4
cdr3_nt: TGCGCCAGCAGCCAAGTCGGATCTACTAATGAAAAACTGTTTTTT
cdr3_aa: CASSQVGSTNEKLFF

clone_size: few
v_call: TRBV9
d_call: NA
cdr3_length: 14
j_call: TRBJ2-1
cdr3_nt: TGTGCCAGCAGCATGGGGGGATTCTACAATGAGCAGTTCTTC
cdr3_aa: CASSMGGFYNEQFF

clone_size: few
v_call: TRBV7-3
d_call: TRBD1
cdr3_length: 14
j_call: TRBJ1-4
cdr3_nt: TGTGCCAGCAGCATGGACAGGGACGGAGGGAAACTGTTTTTT
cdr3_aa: CASSMDRDGGKLFF

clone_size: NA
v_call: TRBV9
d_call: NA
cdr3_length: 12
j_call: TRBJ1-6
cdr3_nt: TGTGCCAGCAGCGTAGGTGAATCATCCCTCCACTTT
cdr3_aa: CASSVGESSLHF

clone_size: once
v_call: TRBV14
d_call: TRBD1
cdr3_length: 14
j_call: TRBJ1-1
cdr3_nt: TGTGCCAGCAGCCAACACACAGGGGGCACTGAAGCTTTCTTT
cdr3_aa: CASSQHTGGTEAFF

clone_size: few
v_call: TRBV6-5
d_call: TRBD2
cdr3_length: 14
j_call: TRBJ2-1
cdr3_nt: TGTGCCAGCAGTCCAATAAGCGGGGGGGATGAGCAGTTCTTC
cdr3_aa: CASSPISGGDEQFF

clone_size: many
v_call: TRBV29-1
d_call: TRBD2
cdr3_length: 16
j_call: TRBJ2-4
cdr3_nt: TGCAGCGTGGAAGCGGGAGGGAGTTGGGCCAAAAACATTCAGTACTTC
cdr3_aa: CSVEAGGSWAKNIQYF